The text below deals with one T cell receptor beta chain. The data originate from a study of blood T cell repertoires in COVID-19. V dropped 9 bases and J dropped 4 bases, with 15 bases sitting between them. The CDR3 sequence is 13 residues long. Per germline, CDR1 MNHEY and CDR2 SVGAGI. Assay used: immunoSEQ multiplex PCR; TCRdb lists only in-frame clones, some missing. The data contain 150,000 or so clones, about four fifths of them singletons. Adults between roughly 18 and 100 years of age took part from under 30 US areas. For recovered donors of Cohort 3, there were two negative PCRs, clearance, or symptom resolution.

The sample consisted of PBMCs or T cells enriched from blood (not recorded which). The chain has TRBV6-5 and TRBJ1-2; TRBD1 is a possible D gene (6 bases). The clonotype was recovered from a man in his fifties who had recovered from COVID-19. The DNA of the CDR3 is TGTGCCAGTGACCTGACAGGCGCCTATGGCTACACCTTC. This encodes CASDLTGAYGYTF.